A selection of T cell receptor beta chains follows, all from one sample in a study of blood T cell repertoires in COVID-19. TCRdb keeps only in-frame clones here, not all; method: immunoSEQ multiplex PCR. The top ten clones hold 1.2% of a sample with a few hundred thousand clones, 80% to 90% of them seen once. Sequencing was done on a sample of PBMCs or T cells enriched from blood (not recorded which). These TCRs come from a man younger than 40 who had recovered from COVID-19. The CDR3 runs from the conserved cysteine through the conserved F or W. A D gene is named only where the DNA matches it firmly. Rows give clone size only sometimes, using once, few, many, or a class for an expanded clone.

V: TRBV27; size: once; D: TRBD2; J: TRBJ2-7; CDR3: CASSPGLAGVGEQYF; DNA: TGTGCCAGCAGCCCAGGACTAGCGGGAGTCGGCGAGCAGTACTTC
V: TRBV5-1; size: -; D: TRBD2; J: TRBJ2-7; CDR3: CASGKSAGGIHEQYF; DNA: TGCGCCAGCGGAAAGTCGGCGGGGGGAATCCACGAGCAGTACTTC
V: TRBV19; size: -; D: TRBD1; J: TRBJ1-6; CDR3: CASSTDRDSSPLHF; DNA: TGTGCCAGTAGTACAGACAGGGACAGTTCACCCCTCCACTTT
V: TRBV3-1/TRBV3-2; size: -; D: -; J: TRBJ1-6; CDR3: CASSLQGTEGYPYNSPLHF; DNA: TGTGCCAGCAGTCTACAGGGCACAGAAGGGTATCCGTATAATTCACCCCTCCACTTT
V: TRBV5-1; size: -; D: -; J: TRBJ1-1; CDR3: CASSFRENTEAFF; DNA: TGCGCCAGCAGCTTCAGGGAGAACACTGAAGCTTTCTTT
V: TRBV7-2; size: -; D: TRBD2; J: TRBJ2-7; CDR3: CASSSLAGVYEQYF; DNA: TGTGCCAGCAGCTCACTAGCGGGAGTCTACGAGCAGTACTTC
V: TRBV27; size: -; D: -; J: TRBJ1-6; CDR3: CASSFEGRGGEALHF; DNA: TGTGCCAGCAGTTTCGAAGGACGGGGAGGCGAGGCCCTCCACTTT
V: TRBV28; size: -; D: TRBD1; J: TRBJ1-5; CDR3: CASRADRGHPQFSNQPQHF; DNA: TGTGCCAGCAGGGCAGACAGGGGGCACCCCCAATTTAGCAATCAGCCCCAGCATTTT
V: TRBV19; size: -; D: TRBD1; J: TRBJ2-7; CDR3: CASSIATGAIYEQYF; DNA: TGTGCCAGTAGTATTGCGACAGGGGCGATTTACGAGCAGTACTTC
V: TRBV11-2; size: once; D: TRBD1; J: TRBJ1-1; CDR3: CASSLVGRGRRNTEAFF; DNA: TGTGCCAGCAGCTTAGTGGGCAGGGGGCGCAGAAACACTGAAGCTTTCTTT
V: TRBV4-3; size: -; D: TRBD2; J: TRBJ2-1; CDR3: CASSQGSGSSYNEQFF; DNA: TGCGCCAGCAGCCAAGGAAGCGGGAGCTCCTACAATGAGCAGTTCTTC
V: TRBV4-3; size: few; D: TRBD1; J: TRBJ1-6; CDR3: CASSQRPPGQYNSPLHF; DNA: TGCGCCAGCAGCCAAAGGCCCCCGGGACAGTATAATTCACCCCTCCACTTT
V: TRBV6-2/TRBV6-3; size: -; D: TRBD1; J: TRBJ1-6; CDR3: CASSYPQGISYNSPLHF; DNA: TGTGCCAGCAGTTACCCACAGGGGATCTCCTATAATTCACCCCTCCACTTT
V: TRBV10-3; size: once; D: TRBD1; J: TRBJ1-1; CDR3: CAIKQGQPNTEAFF; DNA: TGTGCCATCAAACAGGGACAGCCGAACACTGAAGCTTTCTTT
V: TRBV5-1; size: -; D: -; J: TRBJ2-7; CDR3: CASSALTGASYEQYF; DNA: TGCGCCAGCAGCGCCCTGACAGGCGCGAGCTACGAGCAGTACTTC
V: TRBV18; size: -; D: -; J: TRBJ2-5; CDR3: CASSPRGEVRETQYF; DNA: TGTGCCAGCTCACCACGCGGGGAGGTAAGAGAGACCCAGTACTTC
V: TRBV6-5; size: -; D: TRBD2; J: TRBJ2-3; CDR3: CASSLGLAGDTQYF; DNA: TGTGCCAGCAGTTTGGGACTAGCAGGGGATACGCAGTATTTT
V: TRBV12-3/TRBV12-4; size: -; D: -; J: TRBJ1-2; CDR3: CASRGADYGYTF; DNA: TGTGCCAGCAGGGGCGCCGACTATGGCTACACCTTC
V: TRBV28; size: -; D: -; J: TRBJ1-5; CDR3: CASSFQGGYQPQHF; DNA: TGTGCCAGCAGTTTTCAAGGGGGTTATCAGCCCCAGCATTTT
V: TRBV7-9; size: once; D: -; J: TRBJ1-5; CDR3: CASSLVQWMLSDRQEPQHF; DNA: TGTGCCAGCAGCTTAGTCCAATGGATGCTGTCAGATAGGCAGGAGCCCCAGCATTTT
V: TRBV7-2; size: -; D: TRBD1; J: TRBJ2-7; CDR3: CASSHRGQGVVEQYF; DNA: TGTGCCAGCAGCCATCGTGGACAGGGGGTAGTCGAGCAGTACTTC
V: TRBV25-1; size: -; D: TRBD1; J: TRBJ1-5; CDR3: CASSGTGNQPQHF; DNA: TGTGCCAGCTCCGGGACAGGCAATCAGCCCCAGCATTTT
V: TRBV9; size: -; D: TRBD2; J: TRBJ2-1; CDR3: CASSVTSGGGQFF; DNA: TGTGCCAGCAGCGTTACTAGCGGGGGCGGGCAGTTCTTC
V: TRBV3-1/TRBV3-2; size: -; D: -; J: TRBJ2-7; CDR3: CASSHTRDLNEQYF; DNA: TGTGCCAGCAGCCACACTAGGGATCTCAACGAGCAGTACTTC
V: TRBV3-1/TRBV3-2; size: -; D: -; J: TRBJ2-7; CDR3: CASSPDTLSNEQYF; DNA: TGTGCCAGCAGCCCCGACACCCTAAGCAACGAGCAGTACTTC
V: TRBV24-1; size: -; D: -; J: TRBJ2-3; CDR3: CATSDWSLTDTQYF; DNA: TGTGCCACCAGTGATTGGAGCCTCACAGATACGCAGTATTTT
V: TRBV18; size: once; D: TRBD1; J: TRBJ1-4; CDR3: CASSRNRGQEKLFF; DNA: TGTGCCAGCTCAAGGAACAGGGGGCAGGAAAAACTGTTTTTT
V: TRBV11-2; size: -; D: -; J: TRBJ2-7; CDR3: CASSPNRNYEQYF; DNA: TGTGCCAGCAGCCCTAACAGAAACTACGAGCAGTACTTC
V: TRBV7-2; size: -; D: TRBD1; J: TRBJ2-7; CDR3: CASSPDRGGLYEQYF; DNA: TGTGCCAGCAGCCCGGACAGGGGCGGCCTATACGAGCAGTACTTC
V: TRBV7-2; size: -; D: TRBD2; J: TRBJ2-2; CDR3: CASSLDSLAGYNTGELFF; DNA: TGTGCCAGCAGCTTAGACTCACTAGCGGGATATAACACCGGGGAGCTGTTTTTT
V: TRBV12-5; size: -; D: -; J: TRBJ1-1; CDR3: CASGTRGGREAFF; DNA: TGTGCTAGTGGTACCCGGGGGGGGAGGGAAGCTTTCTTT
V: TRBV11-2; size: -; D: -; J: TRBJ1-2; CDR3: CASSLLRSYGYTF; DNA: TGTGCCAGCAGCTTACTACGGAGCTATGGCTACACCTTC
V: TRBV29-1; size: once; D: TRBD1; J: TRBJ2-4; CDR3: CSGTGQGNIQYF; DNA: TGCAGCGGGACAGGACAGGGAAACATTCAGTACTTC
V: TRBV9; size: -; D: TRBD1; J: TRBJ1-1; CDR3: CASSSQGAIAEAFF; DNA: TGTGCCAGCAGCTCACAGGGGGCGATTGCTGAAGCTTTCTTT
V: TRBV9; size: -; D: TRBD2; J: TRBJ2-2; CDR3: CASSEHSLAGGAGELFF; DNA: TGTGCCAGCAGCGAACACTCACTAGCGGGGGGTGCCGGGGAGCTGTTTTTT
V: TRBV9; size: -; D: -; J: TRBJ2-2; CDR3: CASSVGQLTGELFF; DNA: TGTGCCAGCAGCGTCGGACAGCTCACCGGGGAGCTGTTTTTT
V: TRBV28; size: -; D: -; J: TRBJ1-5; CDR3: CASSFYRDQPQHF; DNA: TGTGCCAGCAGTTTCTATCGGGATCAGCCCCAGCATTTT
V: TRBV28; size: once; D: TRBD2; J: TRBJ2-7; CDR3: CASSGGASGIDEQYF; DNA: TGTGCCAGCAGTGGGGGGGCTAGCGGGATCGACGAGCAGTACTTC
V: TRBV24-1; size: -; D: TRBD1; J: TRBJ1-6; CDR3: CATSEPDRASRLYNSPLHF; DNA: TGTGCCACCAGTGAACCTGACAGGGCGTCACGGCTCTATAATTCACCCCTCCACTTT
V: TRBV24-1; size: -; D: TRBD2; J: TRBJ2-1; CDR3: CATSEPAGGIGNEQFF; DNA: TGTGCCACCAGTGAACCAGCGGGAGGAATAGGCAATGAGCAGTTCTTC
V: TRBV5-4; size: -; D: -; J: TRBJ2-3; CDR3: CASSNIDSDTQYF; DNA: TGTGCCAGCAGCAACATTGACTCAGATACGCAGTATTTT
V: TRBV6-5; size: -; D: -; J: TRBJ2-7; CDR3: CASRGPYEQYF; DNA: TGTGCCAGCAGGGGGCCCTACGAGCAGTACTTC
V: TRBV4-3; size: -; D: TRBD1; J: TRBJ2-7; CDR3: CASSQDDRGLSYEQYF; DNA: TGCGCCAGCAGCCAAGATGACAGGGGCCTATCCTACGAGCAGTACTTC
V: TRBV29-1; size: -; D: -; J: TRBJ2-7; CDR3: CSVTTLNQYEQYF; DNA: TGCAGCGTTACAACCCTGAATCAGTACGAGCAGTACTTC
V: TRBV4-1; size: -; D: TRBD1; J: TRBJ1-2; CDR3: CASSRNDRDPYGYTF; DNA: TGCGCCAGCAGCCGCAACGACAGGGACCCCTATGGCTACACCTTC
V: TRBV11-2; size: -; D: -; J: TRBJ2-7; CDR3: CASSPQDGRFTYEQYF; DNA: TGTGCCAGCAGCCCTCAGGATGGGCGTTTCACCTACGAGCAGTACTTC
V: TRBV3-1/TRBV3-2; size: -; D: -; J: TRBJ2-7; CDR3: CASSQAGTRSYEQYF; DNA: TGTGCCAGCAGCCAAGCAGGGACTCGATCCTACGAGCAGTACTTC
V: TRBV19; size: -; D: -; J: TRBJ1-5; CDR3: CASSIPLAQGLNQPQHF; DNA: TGTGCCAGTAGTATACCTTTAGCACAGGGCCTCAATCAGCCCCAGCATTTT
V: TRBV15; size: -; D: TRBD1; J: TRBJ1-2; CDR3: CATSRGDSPNYGYTF; DNA: TGTGCCACCAGCAGGGGGGACAGCCCTAACTATGGCTACACCTTC
V: TRBV5-1; size: -; D: -; J: TRBJ2-4; CDR3: CASSDGVRAKNIQYF; DNA: TGCGCCAGCAGCGACGGGGTTAGAGCCAAAAACATTCAGTACTTC
V: TRBV10-2; size: -; D: TRBD1; J: TRBJ2-7; CDR3: CASSDASGGEQYF; DNA: TGCGCCAGCAGTGATGCATCAGGGGGCGAGCAGTACTTC